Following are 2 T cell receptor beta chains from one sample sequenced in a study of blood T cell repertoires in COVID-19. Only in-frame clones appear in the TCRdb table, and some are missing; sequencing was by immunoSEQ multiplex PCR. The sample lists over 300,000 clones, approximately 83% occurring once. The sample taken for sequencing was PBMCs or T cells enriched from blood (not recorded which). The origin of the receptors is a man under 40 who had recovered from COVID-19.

CDR3 DNA: TGTGCCAGCAGTCCCGGGACAGAGCTCTATTCACCCCTCCACTTT. Its translation is CASSPGTELYSPLHF. The genes are TRBV3-1 (or the pseudogene TRBV3-2) and TRBJ1-6; TRBD1 aligns across 7 bases. Germline V CDR1 and CDR2: LGHDT, YNNKEL (reference sequence). Trimming at V came to 6 bases and at J to 8 bases, leaving 10 bases not matched to a gene. This CDR3 region has 15 residues.

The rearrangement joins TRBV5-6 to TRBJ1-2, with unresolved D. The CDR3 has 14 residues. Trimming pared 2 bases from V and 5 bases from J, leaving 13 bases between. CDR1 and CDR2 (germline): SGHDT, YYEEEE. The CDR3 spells CASSLLRMRYGYTF. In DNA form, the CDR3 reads TGTGCCAGCAGCTTACTCCGGATGAGGTATGGCTACACCTTC.